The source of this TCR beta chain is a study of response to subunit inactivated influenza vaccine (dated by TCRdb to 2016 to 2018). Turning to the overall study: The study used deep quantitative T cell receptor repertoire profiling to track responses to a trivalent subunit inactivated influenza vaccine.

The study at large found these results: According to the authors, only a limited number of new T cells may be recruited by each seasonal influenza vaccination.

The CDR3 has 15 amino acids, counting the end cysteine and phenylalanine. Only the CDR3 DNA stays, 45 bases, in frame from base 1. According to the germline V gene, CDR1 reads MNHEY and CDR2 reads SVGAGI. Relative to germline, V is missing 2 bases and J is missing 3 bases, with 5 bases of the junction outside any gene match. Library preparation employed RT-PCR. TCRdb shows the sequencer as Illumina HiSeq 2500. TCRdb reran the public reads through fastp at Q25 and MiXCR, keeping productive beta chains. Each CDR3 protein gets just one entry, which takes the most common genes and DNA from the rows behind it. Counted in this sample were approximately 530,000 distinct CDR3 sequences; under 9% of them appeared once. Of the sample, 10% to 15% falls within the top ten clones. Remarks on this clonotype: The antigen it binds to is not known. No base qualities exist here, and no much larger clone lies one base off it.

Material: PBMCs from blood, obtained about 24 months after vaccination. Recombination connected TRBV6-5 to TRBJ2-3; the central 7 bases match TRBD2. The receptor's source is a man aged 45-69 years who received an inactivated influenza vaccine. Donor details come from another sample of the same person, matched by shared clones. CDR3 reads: CASSYRAGTTDTQYF. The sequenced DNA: TGTGCCAGCAGTTACCGAGCGGGGACTACAGATACGCAGTATTTT.